Sequencing of this T cell receptor beta chain was carried out in a study of blood T cells in healthy people across ages. V was cut by 7 bases and J by 6 bases, with 6 bases left in between. Germline-derived CDR1 and CDR2 are SNHLY and FYNNEI. The CDR3 length is 11 residues. A second PCR of roughly 7 to 11 cycles used a sample-barcoded 5' primer and a J-beta primer mix. A tag from a template-switch adaptor with 12 random nucleotides marked each cDNA molecule. CDR3-containing paired-end reads numbering at least 2.5 million came from each sample. Using its own MiXCR run on the 5' RACE reads, TCRdb lists one record per CDR3 protein. In the table there are approximately 810,000 distinct CDR3 sequences, less than 35% of which are singletons. The table lists this clonotype with a count of one.

Sequenced input: blood. The receptor comes from a woman older than 75 in good health. V and J are TRBV2 and TRBJ2-2, with unresolved D. CDR3 nucleotide sequence: TGTGCCAGCACCAGGTCCGGGGAGCTGTTTTTT. This codes for CASTRSGELFF.